This T cell receptor (beta chain) was profiled in a study of Tregs in tolerant kidney transplant recipients. To note about this clone: Its antigen is not identified.

Generated by immunoSEQ multiplex PCR, the TCRdb table keeps only in-frame clones and is missing some. Of 200,000 to 300,000 clones listed, approximately 84% are singletons. Overall study results and limits: Validation in larger populations is needed because few patients were studied. Activated donor B cell expansion appeared to reveal the most relevant donor-specific TCRbeta repertoire.

Per germline, CDR1 MNHNS and CDR2 SASEGT. The germline V and J ends were trimmed by 4 bases and 5 bases, with 8 bases remaining between them. The CDR3 contains 12 residues. Unstimulated regulatory T cells (CD4+CD25+CD127-), CD4+CD25- non-regulatory cells, CD4 and CD8 cells were FACS-sorted from thawed PBMCs. Sequencing was performed on CD4+ T cells from blood. This TCR derives from a human donor in good health. V and J are TRBV6-1 and TRBJ1-1; the D is unclear. Written as DNA, the CDR3 is TGTGCCAGCAGTGCCCATGGAACTGAAGCTTTCTTT. The encoded protein is CASSAHGTEAFF.